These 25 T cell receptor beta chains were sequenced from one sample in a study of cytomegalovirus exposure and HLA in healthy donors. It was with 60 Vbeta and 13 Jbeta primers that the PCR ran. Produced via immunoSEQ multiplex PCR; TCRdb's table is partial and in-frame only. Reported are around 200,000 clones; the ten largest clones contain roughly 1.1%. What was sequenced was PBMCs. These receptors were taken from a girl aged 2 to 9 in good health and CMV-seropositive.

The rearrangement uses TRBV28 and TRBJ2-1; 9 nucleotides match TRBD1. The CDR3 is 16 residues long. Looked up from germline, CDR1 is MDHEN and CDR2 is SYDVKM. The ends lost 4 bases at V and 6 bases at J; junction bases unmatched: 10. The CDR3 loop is CASSSPGQGTTNEQFF. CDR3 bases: TGTGCCAGCAGTTCACCGGGACAGGGAACGACCAATGAGCAGTTCTTC.

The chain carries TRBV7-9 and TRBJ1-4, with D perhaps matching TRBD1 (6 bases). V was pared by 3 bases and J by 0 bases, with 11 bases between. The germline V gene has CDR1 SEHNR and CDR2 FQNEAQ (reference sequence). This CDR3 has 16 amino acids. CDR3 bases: TGTGCCAGCAGCTTCAGGGGCCTGGCAACTAATGAAAAACTGTTTTTT. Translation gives CASSFRGLATNEKLFF.

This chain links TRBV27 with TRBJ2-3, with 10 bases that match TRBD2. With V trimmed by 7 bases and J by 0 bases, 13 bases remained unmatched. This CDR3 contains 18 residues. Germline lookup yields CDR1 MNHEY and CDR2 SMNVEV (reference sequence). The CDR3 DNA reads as TGTGCCAGCAAAGCGGGAGGGAAGATGAGTCTGAGCACAGATACGCAGTATTTT. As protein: CASKAGGKMSLSTDTQYF.

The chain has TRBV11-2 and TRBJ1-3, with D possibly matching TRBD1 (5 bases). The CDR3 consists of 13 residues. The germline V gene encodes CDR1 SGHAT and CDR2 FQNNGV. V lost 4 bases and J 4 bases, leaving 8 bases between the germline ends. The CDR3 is CASSSGGGNTIYF. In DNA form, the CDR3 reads TGTGCCAGCAGCTCCGGGGGAGGAAACACCATATATTTT.

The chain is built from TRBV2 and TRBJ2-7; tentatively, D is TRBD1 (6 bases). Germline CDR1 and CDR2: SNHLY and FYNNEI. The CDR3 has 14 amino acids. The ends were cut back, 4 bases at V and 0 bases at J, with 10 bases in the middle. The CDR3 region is CASSGQTGSYEQYF. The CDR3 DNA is TGTGCCAGCAGTGGACAGACAGGCTCCTACGAGCAGTACTTC.

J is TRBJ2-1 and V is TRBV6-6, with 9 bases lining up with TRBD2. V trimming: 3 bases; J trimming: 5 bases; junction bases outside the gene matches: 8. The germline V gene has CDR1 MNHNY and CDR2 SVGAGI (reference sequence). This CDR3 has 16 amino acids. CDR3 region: CASSYSGLASHNEQFF. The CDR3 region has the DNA TGTGCCAGCAGTTATTCAGGACTAGCGTCACACAATGAGCAGTTCTTC.

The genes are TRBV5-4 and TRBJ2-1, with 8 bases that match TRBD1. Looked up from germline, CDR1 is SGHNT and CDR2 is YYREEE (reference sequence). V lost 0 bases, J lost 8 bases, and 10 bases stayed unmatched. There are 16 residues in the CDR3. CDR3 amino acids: CASSLGGRTGLDEQFF. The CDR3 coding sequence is TGTGCCAGCAGCTTGGGGGGTAGGACAGGGTTGGATGAGCAGTTCTTC.

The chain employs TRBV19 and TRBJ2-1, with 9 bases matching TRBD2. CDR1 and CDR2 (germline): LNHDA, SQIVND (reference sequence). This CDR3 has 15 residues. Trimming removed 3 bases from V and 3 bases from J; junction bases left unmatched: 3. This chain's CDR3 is CASSITSGYYNEQFF. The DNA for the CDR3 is TGTGCCAGTAGTATTACTAGCGGGTACTACAATGAGCAGTTCTTC.

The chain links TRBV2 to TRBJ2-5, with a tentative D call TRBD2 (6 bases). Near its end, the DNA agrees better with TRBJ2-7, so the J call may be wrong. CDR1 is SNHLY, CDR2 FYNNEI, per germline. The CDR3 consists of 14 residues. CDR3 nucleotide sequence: TGTGCCAGCAGTAGAAGCGGGTTCTCCTACGAGCAGTACTTC. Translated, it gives CASSRSGFSYEQYF.

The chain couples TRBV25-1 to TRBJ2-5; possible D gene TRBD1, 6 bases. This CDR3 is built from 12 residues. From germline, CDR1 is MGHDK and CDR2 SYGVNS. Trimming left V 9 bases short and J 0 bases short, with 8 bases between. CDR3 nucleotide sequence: TGTGCCAGTAACAGGGACCAAGAGACCCAGTACTTC. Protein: CASNRDQETQYF. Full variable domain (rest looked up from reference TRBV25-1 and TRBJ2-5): EADIYQTPRYLVIGTGKKITLECSQTMGHDKMYWYQQDPGMELHLIHYSYGVNSTEKGDLSSESTVSRIRTEHFPLTLESARPSHTSQYLCASNRDQETQYFGPGTRLLVL.

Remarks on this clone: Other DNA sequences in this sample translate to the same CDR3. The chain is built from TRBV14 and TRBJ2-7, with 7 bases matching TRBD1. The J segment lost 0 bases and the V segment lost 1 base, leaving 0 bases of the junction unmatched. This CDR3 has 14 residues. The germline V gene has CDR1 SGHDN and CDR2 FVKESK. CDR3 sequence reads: CASSQGQGSYEQYF. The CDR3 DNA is TGTGCCAGCAGCCAAGGACAGGGCTCCTACGAGCAGTACTTC. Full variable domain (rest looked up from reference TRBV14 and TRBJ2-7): EAGVTQFPSHSVIEKGQTVTLRCDPISGHDNLYWYRRVMGKEIKFLLHFVKESKQDESGMPNNRFLAERTGGTYSTLKVQPAELEDSGVYFCASSQGQGSYEQYFGPGTRLTVT.

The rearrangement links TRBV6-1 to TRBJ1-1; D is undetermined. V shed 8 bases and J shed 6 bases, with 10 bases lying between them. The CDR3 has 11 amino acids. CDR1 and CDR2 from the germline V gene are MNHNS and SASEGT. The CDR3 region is CASWGGAEAFF. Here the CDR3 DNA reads TGTGCCAGCTGGGGAGGCGCTGAAGCTTTCTTT.

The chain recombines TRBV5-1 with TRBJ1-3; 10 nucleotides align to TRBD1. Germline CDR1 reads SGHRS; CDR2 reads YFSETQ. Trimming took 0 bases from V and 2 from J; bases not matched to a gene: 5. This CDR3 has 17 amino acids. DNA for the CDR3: TGCGCCAGCAGCTTGGCCGTCGGACAGGGGGCTGGAAACACCATATATTTT. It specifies CASSLAVGQGAGNTIYF.

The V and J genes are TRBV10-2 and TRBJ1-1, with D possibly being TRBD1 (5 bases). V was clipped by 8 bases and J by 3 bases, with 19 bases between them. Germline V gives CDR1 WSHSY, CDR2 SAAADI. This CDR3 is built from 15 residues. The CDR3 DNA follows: TGCGCCAGCGGAGTCGGGGGGTCCGGGCACACTGAAGCTTTCTTT. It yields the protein CASGVGGSGHTEAFF.

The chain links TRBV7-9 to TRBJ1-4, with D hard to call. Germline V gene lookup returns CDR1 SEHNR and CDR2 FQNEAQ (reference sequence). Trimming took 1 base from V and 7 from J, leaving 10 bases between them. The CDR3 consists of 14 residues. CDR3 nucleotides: TGTGCCAGCAGCTTAGTCGGTAGCGCTGAAAAACTGTTTTTT. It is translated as CASSLVGSAEKLFF.

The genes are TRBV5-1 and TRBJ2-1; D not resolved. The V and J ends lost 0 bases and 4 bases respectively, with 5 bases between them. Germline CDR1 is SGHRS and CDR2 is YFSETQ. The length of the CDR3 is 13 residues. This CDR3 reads CASSLDSYNEQFF. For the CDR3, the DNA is TGCGCCAGCAGCTTGGACAGTTACAATGAGCAGTTCTTC. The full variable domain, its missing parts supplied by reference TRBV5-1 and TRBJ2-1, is KAGVTQTPRYLIKTRGQQVTLSCSPISGHRSVSWYQQTPGQGLQFLFEYFSETQRNKGNFPGRFSGRQFSNSRSEMNVSTLELGDSALYLCASSLDSYNEQFFGPGTRLTVL.

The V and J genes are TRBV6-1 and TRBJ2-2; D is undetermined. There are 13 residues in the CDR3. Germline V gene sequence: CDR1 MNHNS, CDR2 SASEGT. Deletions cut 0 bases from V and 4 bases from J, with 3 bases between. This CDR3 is CASSEARTGELFF. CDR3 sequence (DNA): TGTGCCAGCAGTGAAGCGCGCACCGGGGAGCTGTTTTTT.

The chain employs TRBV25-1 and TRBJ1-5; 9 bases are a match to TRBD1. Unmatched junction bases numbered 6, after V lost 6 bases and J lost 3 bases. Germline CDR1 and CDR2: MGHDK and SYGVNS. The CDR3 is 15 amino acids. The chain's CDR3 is CASSTDRGDNQPQHF. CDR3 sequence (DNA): TGTGCCAGCAGCACCGACAGGGGGGACAATCAGCCCCAGCATTTT.

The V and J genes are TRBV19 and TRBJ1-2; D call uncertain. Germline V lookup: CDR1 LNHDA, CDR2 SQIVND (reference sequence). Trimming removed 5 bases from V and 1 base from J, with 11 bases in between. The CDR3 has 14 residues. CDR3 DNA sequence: TGTGCCAGTAGTTCGCAGGCCCTTAACTATGGCTACACCTTC. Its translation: CASSSQALNYGYTF.

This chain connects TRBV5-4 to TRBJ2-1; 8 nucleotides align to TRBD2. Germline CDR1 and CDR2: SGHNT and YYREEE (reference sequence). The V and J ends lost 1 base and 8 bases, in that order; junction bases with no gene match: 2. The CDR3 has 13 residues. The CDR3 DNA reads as TGTGCCAGCAGCTTGACCGGGAGGGATGAGCAGTTCTTC. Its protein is CASSLTGRDEQFF.

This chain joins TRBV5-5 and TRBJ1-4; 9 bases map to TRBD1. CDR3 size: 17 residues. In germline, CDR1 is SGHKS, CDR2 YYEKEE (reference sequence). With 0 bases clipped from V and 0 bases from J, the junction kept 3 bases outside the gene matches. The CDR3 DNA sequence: TGTGCCAGCAGCTTGGGACAGGGGGGGGCAACTAATGAAAAACTGTTTTTT. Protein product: CASSLGQGGATNEKLFF.

The CDR3, as DNA: TGTGCCAGCAGCCCGCTGACAGGGGGAAGTAAGAGAGAGACCCAGTACTTC. This gives the protein CASSPLTGGSKRETQYF. The chain uses TRBV4-2 and TRBJ2-5; 9 bases match TRBD1. The CDR3 is 17 residues long. After removal of 4 bases from V and 4 bases from J, the junction contained 13 bases not matched to a gene. Germline CDR1 and CDR2: LGHNA and YNFKEQ.

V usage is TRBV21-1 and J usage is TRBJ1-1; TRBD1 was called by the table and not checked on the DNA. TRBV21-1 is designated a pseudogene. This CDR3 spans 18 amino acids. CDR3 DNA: TGTGCCAGCAGCAAAACCCCGGGACAGGACAGTTGGACAGATGAAGCTTTCTTT. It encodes CASSKTPGQDSWTDEAFF.

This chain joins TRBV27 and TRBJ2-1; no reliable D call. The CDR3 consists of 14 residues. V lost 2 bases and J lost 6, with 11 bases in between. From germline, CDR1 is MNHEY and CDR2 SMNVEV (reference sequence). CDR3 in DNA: TGTGCCAGCAGTTTAAGGTTCTACAGCAATGAGCAGTTCTTC. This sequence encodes CASSLRFYSNEQFF.

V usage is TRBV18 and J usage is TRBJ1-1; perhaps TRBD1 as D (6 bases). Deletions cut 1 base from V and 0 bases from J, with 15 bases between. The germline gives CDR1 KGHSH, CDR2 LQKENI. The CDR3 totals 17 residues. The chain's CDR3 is CASSPLLGAVVNTEAFF. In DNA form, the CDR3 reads TGTGCCAGCTCACCACTGCTGGGGGCAGTGGTGAACACTGAAGCTTTCTTT.